Presented here are 19 T cell receptor beta chains from one specimen sequenced in a study of T-cell reconstitution after alpha-beta-depleted transplantation in children. Preparation of the TCRbeta library was carried out with unique molecular identifiers. TCRdb passed the PCR reads through MiXCR, listing each CDR3 protein once. The sample lists hundreds of thousands of distinct CDR3 sequences; approximately 12% were seen once. The sample here was PBMCs, mostly from graft donor cells, taken 360 days after TCRalphabeta/CD19-depleted stem cell transplant. Source of these receptors: a male patient between 5 and 17 years old who had a stem cell transplant for acute myeloid leukemia, so the T cells may come from the graft donor.

This clonotype has ten or more counts. This sequence joins TRBV28 and TRBJ2-7, with 7 bases that match TRBD1. The germline gives CDR1 MDHEN, CDR2 SYDVKM. The CDR3 has 14 residues. V lost 7 bases and J lost 4; bases outside the gene matches: 10. This chain's CDR3 is CASTQQGKAYEQYF. CDR3 bases: TGTGCCAGCACTCAACAGGGGAAAGCTTACGAGCAGTACTTC.

The table lists this clonotype with a few counts. The rearrangement uses TRBV12-3 or TRBV12-4 and TRBJ2-3, with 10 positions matching TRBD2. J was trimmed by 5 bases and V by 3 bases; bases with no gene match: 11. The CDR3 spans 17 residues. The CDR3 nucleotides read TGTGCCAGCAGTTTGGTACTAGCGGGACCCCTAATAGATACGCAGTATTTT. Its protein is CASSLVLAGPLIDTQYF.

The chain employs TRBV4-1 and TRBJ2-5, with unresolved D. From germline, CDR1 is MGHRA and CDR2 YSYEKL. The germline V and J ends were trimmed by 0 bases and 5 bases, with 7 bases remaining between them. This CDR3 has 13 amino acids. The CDR3, as DNA: TGCGCCAGCAGCCAAGAGTGGAAGGAGACCCAGTACTTC. Translated: CASSQEWKETQYF.

This clonotype was detected many times. The rearrangement links TRBV29-1 to TRBJ2-5; 8 bases fit TRBD2. V was pared by 6 bases and J by 5 bases, with 14 bases of the junction left unmatched. The CDR3 spans 15 residues. Germline V gene data show CDR1 as SQVTM and CDR2 as ANQGSEA. The CDR3 spells CSVGRTSLNRETQYF. CDR3 DNA sequence: TGCAGCGTGGGGCGGACTAGCTTAAATCGGGAGACCCAGTACTTC.

The chain uses TRBV12-3 or TRBV12-4 and TRBJ2-1, with D perhaps matching TRBD2 (6 bases). The CDR3 sequence is 15 residues long. V was clipped by 8 bases and J by 2 bases, with 16 bases between them. CDR3 nucleotides: TGTGCCAGCGCCCCACACGGACTAACCTACAATGAGCAGTTCTTC. Protein sequence: CASAPHGLTYNEQFF.

This clonotype came up a few times. This chain connects TRBV28 to TRBJ1-1; TRBD1 might be the D (5 bases). Trimming took 4 bases from V and 6 from J, leaving 15 bases between them. Germline V gene lookup returns CDR1 MDHEN and CDR2 SYDVKM. This CDR3 contains 14 residues. CDR3 loop: CASSSPGAKAEAFF. For the CDR3, the DNA is TGTGCCAGCAGTTCCCCTGGGGCTAAGGCTGAAGCTTTCTTT.

V is TRBV7-9 and J is TRBJ2-3; D unresolved. Germline values: CDR1 SEHNR, CDR2 FQNEAQ (reference sequence). V lost 3 bases and J 0 bases, leaving 13 bases between the germline ends. The length of the CDR3 is 16 residues. The DNA of the CDR3 is TGTGCCAGCAGCTTCCCCACGGCTGTAAGCACAGATACGCAGTATTTT. This encodes CASSFPTAVSTDTQYF.

CDR3 in DNA: TGCAGTGCTAGGGTGGTGAGGGCGGGAATGACAGATACGCAGTATTTT. Its translation: CSARVVRAGMTDTQYF. The rearrangement joins TRBV20-1 to TRBJ2-3, with a weak D call TRBD2 (6 bases). CDR3 length equals 16 residues. Germline V CDR1 and CDR2: DFQATT, SNEGSKA (reference sequence). The ends were cut back, 3 bases at V and 3 bases at J, with 19 bases in the middle.

The CDR3 sequence: CSASGGRGSYGYTF. CDR3 sequence (DNA): TGCAGTGCTAGCGGCGGCAGGGGAAGTTATGGCTACACCTTC. This chain joins TRBV20-1 and TRBJ1-2, with D maybe TRBD1 (6 bases). CDR1 and CDR2 (germline): DFQATT, SNEGSKA (reference sequence). The V end was cut by 3 bases, the J end by 5 bases, with 16 bases between. The CDR3 length is 14 residues.

The table lists this clonotype with a few counts. The gene calls are TRBV28 and TRBJ2-1; no definite D call. The CDR3 loop spans 11 amino acids. The germline gives CDR1 MDHEN, CDR2 SYDVKM. V was cut by 4 bases and J by 14 bases, with 12 bases left in between. The CDR3 DNA reads TGTGCCAGCAGTTGTTCGCCGCCCGAGTTCTTC. It codes for CASSCSPPEFF.

This chain connects TRBV12-3 or TRBV12-4 to TRBJ1-1; D is perhaps TRBD1 (5 bases). The CDR3 is made up of 11 amino acids. Trimming left V 5 bases short and J 8 bases short, with 9 bases between. In DNA form, the CDR3 reads TGTGCCAGCAGTCCGGGACCAGAAGCTTTCTTT. Translated, it gives CASSPGPEAFF.

This clonotype was counted a few times. The V gene is TRBV9, the J gene TRBJ2-2; D possibly corresponds to TRBD2 (6 bases). CDR1 SGDLS and CDR2 YYNGEE come from the germline V gene. V was cut by 0 bases and J by 4 bases, with 10 bases left in between. The CDR3 is made up of 15 amino acids. The CDR3 DNA reads TGTGCCAGCAGCGTAGGGGCGGGGCGCACCGGGGAGCTGTTTTTT. It is translated as CASSVGAGRTGELFF.

In this sample, this clonotype turned up many times. The chain links TRBV6-2 or TRBV6-3 to TRBJ2-3, with D tentatively TRBD1 (5 bases). Germline V lookup: CDR1 MNHEY, CDR2 SVGEGT. Trimming pared 1 base from V and 4 bases from J, leaving 12 bases between. The CDR3 totals 15 residues. The CDR3: CASSYWGAVSDTQYF. Written as DNA, the CDR3 is TGTGCCAGCAGTTACTGGGGCGCTGTATCAGATACGCAGTATTTT.

This clonotype has a handful of counts. The gene calls are TRBV5-5 and TRBJ1-4; D is uncertain. V lost 6 bases and J 8 bases, leaving 17 bases between the germline ends. The length of the CDR3 is 14 residues. Germline V gene lookup returns CDR1 SGHKS and CDR2 YYEKEE (reference sequence). The CDR3 is CASTRMFMGEKLFF. For the CDR3, the DNA is TGTGCCAGCACCCGAATGTTTATGGGGGAAAAACTGTTTTTT.

This clonotype was seen repeatedly, ten times or more. The V gene is TRBV20-1, the J gene TRBJ2-7; D is uncertain. With 3 bases removed from V and 5 bases from J, the gap between germline ends came to 17 bases. There are 14 residues in the CDR3. Germline values: CDR1 DFQATT, CDR2 SNEGSKA (reference sequence). The chain's CDR3 is CSARERVKVHEQYF. In DNA, the CDR3 is TGCAGTGCTAGGGAGAGAGTTAAGGTCCACGAGCAGTACTTC.

This clonotype was picked up many times. This sequence joins TRBV28 and TRBJ2-2, with D possibly called TRBD1 or TRBD2 (5 bases each). The CDR3 has 14 amino acids. Germline assignment: CDR1 MDHEN and CDR2 SYDVKM. Deletions cut 7 bases from V and 3 bases from J, with 12 bases between. CDR3 sequence reads: CASTLGPYTGELFF. CDR3 nucleotides: TGTGCCAGCACCCTGGGACCTTACACCGGGGAGCTGTTTTTT.

The V call is TRBV29-1, the J call TRBJ2-1; 10 bases are shared with TRBD1. CDR1 SQVTM and CDR2 ANQGSEA come from the germline V gene. The V gene end was trimmed by 6 bases and the J gene end by 6 bases; junction bases not matched to a gene: 2. The CDR3 has 12 amino acids. CDR3: CSVRDRGNEQFF. DNA of the CDR3: TGCAGCGTCCGGGACAGGGGCAATGAGCAGTTCTTC.

This clonotype was counted once. The chain combines TRBV2 with TRBJ2-7; D is ambiguous. Deletions cut 0 bases from V and 5 bases from J, with 8 bases between. Germline V gene data show CDR1 as SNHLY and CDR2 as FYNNEI. The CDR3 sequence is 13 residues long. CDR3 in DNA: TGTGCCAGCAGTGAAGCGCCGAGGAACGAGCAGTACTTC. As protein: CASSEAPRNEQYF.

This clonotype was detected a few times. The genes are TRBV28 and TRBJ2-1; D unresolved. Trimming removed 8 bases at V and 7 bases at J, with 15 bases between. Germline lookup yields CDR1 MDHEN and CDR2 SYDVKM. This CDR3 spans 13 amino acids. The CDR3 DNA sequence: TGTGCCAGCTCAGTTAGGAGTTTTAATGAGCAGTTCTTC. Its protein is CASSVRSFNEQFF.